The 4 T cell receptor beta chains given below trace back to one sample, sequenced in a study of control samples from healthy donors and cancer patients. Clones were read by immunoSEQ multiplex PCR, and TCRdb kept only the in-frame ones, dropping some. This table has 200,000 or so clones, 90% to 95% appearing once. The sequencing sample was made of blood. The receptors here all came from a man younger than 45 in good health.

Here the CDR3 reads CASSLTLAGNTDTQYF. CDR3 DNA sequence: TGTGCCAGCAGCTTAACTTTAGCGGGAAACACAGATACGCAGTATTTT. The chain couples TRBV5-4 to TRBJ2-3; the match to TRBD2 covers 8 bases. The V segment lost 2 bases and the J segment 2 bases; nucleotides outside the gene matches: 7. Germline V gene sequence: CDR1 SGHNT, CDR2 YYREEE (reference sequence). This CDR3 spans 16 amino acids.

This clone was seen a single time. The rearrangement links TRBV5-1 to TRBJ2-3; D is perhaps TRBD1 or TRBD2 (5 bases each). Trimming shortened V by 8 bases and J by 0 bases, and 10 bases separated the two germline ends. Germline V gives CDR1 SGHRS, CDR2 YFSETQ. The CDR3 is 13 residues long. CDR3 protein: CASRGASTDTQYF. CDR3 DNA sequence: TGCGCCAGTCGGGGCGCTAGCACAGATACGCAGTATTTT.

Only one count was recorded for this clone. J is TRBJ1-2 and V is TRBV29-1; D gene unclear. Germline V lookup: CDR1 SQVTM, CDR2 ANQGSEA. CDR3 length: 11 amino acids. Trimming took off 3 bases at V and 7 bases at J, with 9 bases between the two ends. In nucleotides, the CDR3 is TGCAGCGTTGATAGGGCCGGTGGCTACACCTTC. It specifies CSVDRAGGYTF. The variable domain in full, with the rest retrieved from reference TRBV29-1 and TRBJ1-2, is SAVISQKPSRDICQRGTSLTIQCQVDSQVTMMFWYRQQPGQSLTLIATANQGSEATYESGFVIDKFPISRPNLTFSTLTVSNMSPEDSSIYLCSVDRAGGYTFGSGTRLTVV.

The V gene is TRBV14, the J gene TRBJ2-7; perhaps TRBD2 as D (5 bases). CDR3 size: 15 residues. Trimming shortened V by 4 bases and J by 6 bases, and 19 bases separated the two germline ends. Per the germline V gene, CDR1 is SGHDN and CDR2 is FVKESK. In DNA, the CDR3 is TGTGCCAGCAGCCGCGACGGGCTTCAGGCGGGCGAGCAGTACTTC. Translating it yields CASSRDGLQAGEQYF.